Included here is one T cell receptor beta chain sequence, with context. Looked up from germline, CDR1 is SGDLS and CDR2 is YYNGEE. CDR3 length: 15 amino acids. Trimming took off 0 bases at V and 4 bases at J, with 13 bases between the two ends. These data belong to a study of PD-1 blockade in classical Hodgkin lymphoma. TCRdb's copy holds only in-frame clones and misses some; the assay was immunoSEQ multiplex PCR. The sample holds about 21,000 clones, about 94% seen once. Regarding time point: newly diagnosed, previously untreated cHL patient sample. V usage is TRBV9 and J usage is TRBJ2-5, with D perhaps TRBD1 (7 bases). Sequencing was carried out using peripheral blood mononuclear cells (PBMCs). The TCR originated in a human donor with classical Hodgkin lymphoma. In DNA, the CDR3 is TGTGCCAGCAGCGTAGGGCAGGGGGGTCGAGAGACCCAGTACTTC. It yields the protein CASSVGQGGRETQYF.